The clone carrying this T cell receptor (beta chain) was observed at least ten times. Antigen: not known. Methods used by the authors: Sampled TCR counts reached a median of approximately 100,000 per sample, with values ranging from about 23,224 to 700,000. TCRdb re-derived calls from the RACE reads in MiXCR, one entry per CDR3 protein. It is TCRdb's table, rather than the study itself, that gives the V and J calls and clone size. The table lists around 77,000 distinct CDR3 sequences, 9.8% of them singletons. There are 15 residues in the CDR3. CDR1 and CDR2 (germline): SGHNT, YYREEE (reference sequence). With V trimmed by 5 bases and J by 2 bases, 9 bases remained unmatched. Regarding time point: patch test 1, 2 weeks after DPC sensitization. Noted treatment: therapeutic diphenylcyclopropenone sensitization with weekly scalp DPC. The data were taken from a study of human T cells and chemical hapten exposure. Study as a whole: Alopecia areata, totalis and universalis patients, mostly female, were included.

Study-wide findings and caveats: There was a positive correlation between PT1 expanded TCR counts and patch test score. Among TCRs, those above 1 in 1000 frequency were unaffected by DPC sensitization.

The input for sequencing was whole blood, taken in connection with sensitization to the hapten diphenylcyclopropenone (DPC). This receptor was identified in a woman between 35 and 50 years old with alopecia areata. Some clones in this sample may be carry-over from other donors' samples. The gene calls are TRBV5-4 and TRBJ2-7; 8 bases are shared with TRBD1. CDR3 bases: TGTGCCAGCAGGATCACAGGGGGAAGTGCCTACGAGCAGTACTTC. It codes for CASRITGGSAYEQYF.